One sample yielded the 18 T cell receptor beta chains listed below, sequenced in a study of human T cells and chemical hapten exposure. Stated time point: patch test 2, 6 weeks after DPC sensitization. Treatment of the sample: therapeutic diphenylcyclopropenone sensitization with weekly scalp DPC. TCRdb re-called the RACE reads with MiXCR, one entry per CDR3 protein. The table lists approximately 87,000 distinct CDR3 sequences, about 10% of them singletons, with 3.2% in the top ten. The sequences come from whole blood, collected in connection with sensitization to the hapten diphenylcyclopropenone (DPC). The receptor set was obtained from a woman aged 40 to 50 with alopecia areata. Some clones in this sample may be carry-over from other donors' samples.

This clonotype has a handful of counts. The rearrangement uses TRBV6-2 or TRBV6-3 and TRBJ2-7, with 8 bases identical to TRBD1. With V trimmed by 2 bases and J by 11 bases, 2 bases remained unmatched. The CDR3 has 11 residues. Germline CDR1 MNHEY, CDR2 SVGEGT. The CDR3 DNA is TGTGCCAGCAGTTACGTGGACAGGGAGTACTTC. It is translated as CASSYVDREYF.

This clonotype came up a few times. This chain joins TRBV6-5 and TRBJ2-2; D is uncertain. Germline CDR1 and CDR2: MNHEY and SVGAGI. V was clipped by 10 bases and J by 1 base, with 13 bases between them. CDR3 size: 14 residues. CDR3 bases: TGTGCCACCCGTCTTTTCGTGAACACCGGGGAGCTGTTTTTT. Residues: CATRLFVNTGELFF.

The chain carries TRBV27 and TRBJ1-5; D is undetermined. The CDR3 has 14 amino acids. Trimming shortened V by 2 bases and J by 9 bases, and 14 bases separated the two germline ends. Germline CDR1 is MNHEY and CDR2 is SMNVEV (reference sequence). The CDR3 DNA is TGTGCCAGCAGTTTAGGTATGGCCGTCGGGCCCCAGCATTTT. Amino acid sequence: CASSLGMAVGPQHF.

This clonotype was observed many times. The rearrangement uses TRBV28 and TRBJ1-1, with D tentatively TRBD1 (5 bases). Trimming took off 3 bases at V and 8 bases at J, with 13 bases between the two ends. The CDR3 runs to 13 residues. Per the germline V gene, CDR1 is MDHEN and CDR2 is SYDVKM. In nucleotides, the CDR3 is TGTGCCAGCAGTTTTCAGGGAACGAGGGAAGCTTTCTTT. Residues: CASSFQGTREAFF.

This clonotype occurred once. The chain links TRBV29-1 to TRBJ2-7; 11 nucleotides match TRBD1. The CDR3 extends over 12 amino acids. Per the germline V gene, CDR1 is SQVTM and CDR2 is ANQGSEA. V lost 7 bases, J lost 6 bases, and 5 bases stayed unmatched. CDR3 amino acids: CSDGQGACEQYF. In DNA form, the CDR3 reads TGCAGCGATGGACAGGGGGCCTGCGAGCAGTACTTC.

This clonotype has a handful of counts. The V gene is TRBV25-1, the J gene TRBJ2-3, with D unclear. The V end was cut by 0 bases, the J end by 0 bases, with 16 bases between. The CDR3 is made up of 18 amino acids. Germline V gene data show CDR1 as MGHDK and CDR2 as SYGVNS. In nucleotides, the CDR3 is TGTGCCAGCAGTGAATATGCTTCGGTACGATCTAGCACAGATACGCAGTATTTT. Translated: CASSEYASVRSSTDTQYF.

The chain is built from TRBV29-1 and TRBJ2-1; weak D call: TRBD2 (6 bases). Trimming stripped 4 bases from V and 3 bases from J, with 7 bases between. CDR1 and CDR2 from the germline V gene are SQVTM and ANQGSEA. CDR3 length: 12 amino acids. The CDR3 here is CSVGGDYNEQFF. The CDR3 nucleotides are TGCAGCGTTGGGGGGGACTACAATGAGCAGTTCTTC.

This chain connects TRBV6-2 or TRBV6-3 to TRBJ2-3; 14 bases are shared with TRBD2. Germline V gives CDR1 MNHEY, CDR2 SVGEGT. The CDR3 sequence is 17 residues long. Trimming took 4 bases from V and 5 from J; bases not matched to a gene: 8. CDR3 sequence reads: CASSSPGLAGGRDTQYF. The CDR3 DNA follows: TGTGCCAGCAGTTCCCCTGGACTAGCGGGGGGAAGAGATACGCAGTATTTT.

The chain joins TRBV10-3 to TRBJ2-3; the D gene is possibly TRBD2 (5 bases). CDR1 and CDR2 from the germline V gene are ENHRY and SYGVKD. The CDR3 sequence is 13 residues long. V lost 6 bases, J lost 5 bases, and 12 bases lay in between. The CDR3 spells CAISPNREDTQYF. CDR3 sequence (DNA): TGTGCCATCAGCCCAAACCGGGAAGATACGCAGTATTTT.

This clonotype was detected many times. The V and J genes are TRBV6-5 and TRBJ2-7, with D perhaps TRBD2 (6 bases). Germline CDR1 reads MNHEY; CDR2 reads SVGAGI. The CDR3 is made up of 13 amino acids. Trimming stripped 0 bases from V and 11 bases from J, with 14 bases between. CDR3 residues: CASSYSTGGREYF. CDR3 in DNA: TGTGCCAGCAGTTACTCAACCGGGGGTAGAGAGTACTTC.

Ten or more counts support this clonotype. This rearrangement joins TRBV6-1 to TRBJ1-6; 8 bases match TRBD1. There are 15 residues in the CDR3. V lost 5 bases, J lost 12 bases, and 12 bases stayed unmatched. The germline CDR1 and CDR2 sequences are MNHNS and SASEGT. The CDR3 DNA reads TGTGCCAGCAGTTCACAGGGGGGTATCGCTGGACCCCTCCACTTT. Protein sequence: CASSSQGGIAGPLHF.

This clonotype was picked up a small number of times. As DNA, the CDR3 is TGTGCCAGCAGCTACTTCCCGACAGACACCGGGGAGCTGTTTTTT. It yields the protein CASSYFPTDTGELFF. The V call is TRBV11-2, the J call TRBJ2-2; perhaps TRBD1 as D (5 bases). The CDR3 runs to 15 residues. Germline V CDR1 and CDR2: SGHAT, FQNNGV. With 4 bases removed from V and 3 bases from J, the gap between germline ends came to 12 bases.

This clonotype was recorded at least ten times. The V call is TRBV20-1, the J call TRBJ2-3; TRBD2 matches 11 bases. Germline V CDR1 and CDR2: DFQATT, SNEGSKA (reference sequence). The V and J ends lost 7 bases and 7 bases, in that order; junction bases with no gene match: 4. The CDR3 consists of 12 residues. CDR3 amino acids: CSGLAGSYTQYF. The CDR3 coding sequence is TGCAGTGGACTAGCGGGAAGTTATACGCAGTATTTT.

The rearrangement joins TRBV2 to TRBJ2-7; 7 bases are shared with TRBD1. J was trimmed by 3 bases and V by 9 bases; bases with no gene match: 8. Looked up from germline, CDR1 is SNHLY and CDR2 is FYNNEI. This CDR3 comprises 13 residues. DNA of the CDR3: TGTGCCAGTAGACAGGGATGGGGCTACGAGCAGTACTTC. Protein product: CASRQGWGYEQYF.

Only a few counts were recorded for this clonotype. This chain connects TRBV20-1 to TRBJ2-1, with D perhaps matching TRBD2 (6 bases). The germline V and J ends were trimmed by 5 bases and 0 bases, with 17 bases remaining between them. CDR1 is DFQATT and CDR2 is SNEGSKA in the germline V gene (reference sequence). The CDR3 is 16 amino acids. The CDR3 reads CSAHIGGPNSYNEQFF. The CDR3 DNA is TGCAGTGCTCATATCGGGGGACCGAACTCCTACAATGAGCAGTTCTTC.

This clonotype has a count of ten or more. The chain uses TRBV29-1 and TRBJ2-3; 7 nucleotides match TRBD2. CDR1 is SQVTM, CDR2 ANQGSEA, per germline. This CDR3 has 15 residues. V was clipped by 6 bases and J by 0 bases; unmatched bases: 9. The CDR3 reads CSVITSSGSTDTQYF. The CDR3 coding sequence is TGCAGCGTCATAACCTCTAGCGGAAGCACAGATACGCAGTATTTT.

Notes on this clonotype: At one boundary the junction diverges from the germline segment, which might be a read error. The V gene is TRBV11-2, the J gene TRBJ2-2; TRBD2 agrees at 8 bases. CDR3 length: 15 amino acids. Germline values: CDR1 SGHAT, CDR2 FQNNGV. The CDR3 is CTSSFFGRASGELFF. The DNA of the CDR3 is TGTACCAGCAGCTTTTTCGGGAGGGCGTCCGGGGAGCTGTTTTTT.

This clonotype was counted at least ten times. J is TRBJ2-3 and V is TRBV13, with a possible D match to TRBD1 (5 bases). CDR1 and CDR2 from the germline V gene are PRHDT and FYEKMQ (reference sequence). The CDR3 consists of 15 residues. V was pared by 5 bases and J by 4 bases, with 16 bases between. CDR3 sequence reads: CASSIPTGAADTQYF. Here the CDR3 DNA reads TGTGCCAGCAGCATTCCGACTGGGGCGGCAGATACGCAGTATTTT.